This passage covers 26 T cell receptor beta chains from one sample sequenced in a study of blood T cell repertoires in COVID-19. Assay: immunoSEQ multiplex PCR; the TCRdb copy retains only in-frame clones and omits some. The sample lists around 50,000 clones, 80% to 90% occurring once. The specimen was peripheral blood. Every receptor here comes from a woman older than 75 with acute or convalescent COVID-19.

This clone appeared a single time. The rearrangement uses TRBV11-2 and TRBJ2-3; D remains ambiguous. V was cut by 0 bases and J by 7 bases, with 5 bases left in between. The CDR3 is made up of 12 amino acids. Germline V lookup: CDR1 SGHAT, CDR2 FQNNGV. In DNA form, the CDR3 reads TGTGCCAGCAGCTTAGATTTTAATACGCAGTATTTT. Amino acids: CASSLDFNTQYF. Full variable domain (missing parts from reference TRBV11-2 and TRBJ2-3): EAGVAQSPRYKIIEKRQSVAFWCNPISGHATLYWYQQILGQGPKLLIQFQNNGVVDDSQLPKDRFSAERLKGVDSTLKIQPAKLEDSAVYLCASSLDFNTQYFGPGTRLTVL.

The chain employs TRBV27 and TRBJ2-5; perhaps TRBD1 as D (6 bases). The V and J ends lost 4 bases and 4 bases respectively, with 13 bases between them. The CDR3 is 14 residues long. Germline V gene data show CDR1 as MNHEY and CDR2 as SMNVEV (reference sequence). The CDR3 region has the DNA TGTGCCAGCAGTTCCGGGACAAGTGGAGAGACCCAGTACTTC. It codes for CASSSGTSGETQYF.

The V call is TRBV11-2, the J call TRBJ1-6; D remains ambiguous. This CDR3 is built from 18 residues. The germline gives CDR1 SGHAT, CDR2 FQNNGV. V gave up 1 base and J gave up 0 bases, with 13 bases separating them. The CDR3 reads CASSLATPWSSYNSPLHF. The CDR3 nucleotides read TGTGCCAGCAGCTTAGCTACTCCTTGGAGCTCCTATAATTCACCCCTCCACTTT.

This chain joins TRBV5-6 and TRBJ2-1; 11 positions agree with TRBD2. The CDR3 spans 14 residues. Germline CDR1 SGHDT, CDR2 YYEEEE. V dropped 4 bases and J dropped 4; count of bases not matched to a gene: 1. The CDR3 DNA follows: TGTGCCAGCAGCCCTAGCGGGGGGTACAATGAGCAGTTCTTC. Its protein is CASSPSGGYNEQFF.

The J gene is TRBJ2-7, the V gene TRBV7-8, with 8 bases identical to TRBD1. The V gene end was trimmed by 4 bases and the J gene end by 3 bases; junction bases not matched to a gene: 5. CDR1 is SGHVS, CDR2 FQNEAQ, per germline. CDR3 size: 14 residues. The CDR3 DNA is TGTGCCAGCAGCTATAATACAGGGGGCTACGAGCAGTACTTC. Translating it yields CASSYNTGGYEQYF.

This clone was seen once. V usage is TRBV27 and J usage is TRBJ2-7; 8 nucleotides line up with TRBD1. The trim removed 6 bases at V and 2 bases at J, leaving 9 bases unmatched. Per germline, CDR1 MNHEY and CDR2 SMNVEV (reference sequence). The CDR3 has 15 amino acids. CDR3 bases: TGTGCCAGCAGCCCCTGGGGGACAGGCGCCTACGAGCAGTACTTC. It codes for CASSPWGTGAYEQYF.

The V and J genes are TRBV30 and TRBJ2-7; tentative D call: TRBD2 (6 bases). V lost 6 bases, J lost 4 bases, and 22 bases lay in between. The length of the CDR3 is 15 residues. Germline assignment: CDR1 GTSNPN and CDR2 SVGIG (reference sequence). This CDR3 reads CACNDLHGTFYEQYF. CDR3 nucleotide sequence: TGTGCCTGTAATGACTTACACGGGACTTTTTACGAGCAGTACTTC.

The chain links TRBV7-9 to TRBJ2-5; D is unclear. V lost 6 bases, J lost 5 bases, and 10 bases lay in between. The CDR3 has 12 amino acids. Germline V CDR1 and CDR2: SEHNR, FQNEAQ (reference sequence). The CDR3 here is CASSFRRETQYF. CDR3 coding DNA: TGTGCCAGCAGTTTCCGCCGGGAGACCCAGTACTTC. Based on the CDR3 plus reference TRBV7-9 and TRBJ2-5, the full variable domain is DTGVSQNPRHKITKRGQNVTFRCDPISEHNRLYWYRQTLGQGPEFLTYFQNEAQLEKSRLLSDRFSAERPKGSFSTLEIQRTEQGDSAMYLCASSFRRETQYFGPGTRLLVL.

This clone appeared a few times. The V and J genes are TRBV5-6 and TRBJ1-2; D gene ambiguous. Germline CDR1 SGHDT, CDR2 YYEEEE. The CDR3 sequence is 12 residues long. Trimming took 2 bases from V and 4 from J, leaving 6 bases between them. Here the CDR3 reads CASSFSGYGYTF. CDR3 nucleotides: TGTGCCAGCAGCTTTTCGGGCTATGGCTACACCTTC.

The chain links TRBV16 to TRBJ2-7; 7 bases align to TRBD2. The V segment lost 4 bases and the J segment 3 bases; nucleotides outside the gene matches: 3. CDR1 and CDR2 (germline): KGHSY, FQNENV. The CDR3 extends over 13 amino acids. CDR3 DNA sequence: TGTGCCAGCAGCCCAGGGAGGGGCTACGAGCAGTACTTC. Translating gives CASSPGRGYEQYF.

The genes are TRBV5-1 and TRBJ2-2; 7 positions agree with TRBD2. Germline loops: CDR1 SGHRS, CDR2 YFSETQ. The CDR3 loop spans 14 amino acids. Germline trimming cut 4 bases from V and 1 base from J; bases unmatched to any gene: 1. CDR3 loop: CASSASGNTGELFF. Written as DNA, the CDR3 is TGCGCCAGCAGCGCTAGCGGGAACACCGGGGAGCTGTTTTTT.

This clone was detected only a few times. This rearrangement joins TRBV5-1 to TRBJ1-6; TRBD1 matches at 7 bases. In germline, CDR1 is SGHRS, CDR2 YFSETQ. V lost 1 base and J lost 7; bases outside the gene matches: 8. The CDR3 sequence is 16 residues long. CDR3 coding DNA: TGCGCCAGCAGCTTGCAGGGGGACATCAAAAATTCACCCCTCCACTTT. It translates to CASSLQGDIKNSPLHF.

The chain couples TRBV19 to TRBJ1-1; 12 bases match TRBD1. V lost 9 bases and J lost 5; bases outside the gene matches: 7. CDR3 length: 14 amino acids. In germline, CDR1 is LNHDA, CDR2 SQIVND (reference sequence). CDR3 bases: TGTGCCAGCCGGGACAGGGGGCGCGGGACTGAAGCTTTCTTT. Its translation is CASRDRGRGTEAFF.

The chain recombines TRBV6-5 with TRBJ1-2, with 7 bases that match TRBD1. V lost 6 bases and J lost 1; bases outside the gene matches: 8. CDR1 and CDR2 from the germline V gene are MNHEY and SVGAGI. The CDR3 has 15 amino acids. The CDR3 DNA follows: TGTGCCAGCAGGTCGGGACAGAGCCGTAACTATGGCTACACCTTC. Amino acid sequence: CASRSGQSRNYGYTF.

The CDR3 loop is CASSPDRGQNYGYTF. In nucleotides, the CDR3 is TGTGCCAGCAGCCCCGACAGGGGGCAGAACTATGGCTACACCTTC. V and J are TRBV5-6 and TRBJ1-2, with 10 bases fitting TRBD1. V lost 4 bases to trimming and J lost 2 bases; unmatched junction nucleotides: 5. From germline, CDR1 is SGHDT and CDR2 YYEEEE. The CDR3 length is 15 residues.

In this sample, this clone turned up once. The chain recombines TRBV6-5 with TRBJ1-6; 8 positions match TRBD1. The V gene's germline CDR1 is MNHEY and CDR2 SVGAGI. This CDR3 has 14 residues. The trim removed 6 bases at V and 8 bases at J, leaving 6 bases unmatched. The CDR3 protein is CASRIGQGHSPLHF. In DNA, the CDR3 is TGTGCCAGCAGGATCGGACAGGGCCATTCACCCCTCCACTTT.

This CDR3 reads CASTIGGAVTEAFF. The DNA for the CDR3 is TGCGCCAGCACCATAGGGGGCGCGGTCACTGAAGCTTTCTTT. The chain carries TRBV5-1 and TRBJ1-1; TRBD1 aligns across 7 bases. Germline CDR1 and CDR2: SGHRS and YFSETQ. This CDR3 is 14 amino acids long. With 6 bases clipped from V and 4 bases from J, the junction kept 9 bases outside the gene matches. Complete variable domain (other parts from reference TRBV5-1 and TRBJ1-1): KAGVTQTPRYLIKTRGQQVTLSCSPISGHRSVSWYQQTPGQGLQFLFEYFSETQRNKGNFPGRFSGRQFSNSRSEMNVSTLELGDSALYLCASTIGGAVTEAFFGQGTRLTVV.

The table lists this clone with a few counts. The rearrangement links TRBV9 to TRBJ1-1, with D possibly matching TRBD1 (6 bases). Germline V gene data show CDR1 as SGDLS and CDR2 as YYNGEE. The CDR3 has 19 amino acids. The V end was cut by 4 bases, the J end by 1 base, with 26 bases between. The CDR3 sequence is CASSPITGQRKKRNTEAFF. The CDR3 DNA follows: TGTGCCAGCAGCCCGATTACCGGACAGCGGAAAAAGCGGAACACTGAAGCTTTCTTT.

In this sample, this clone turned up a few times. The chain employs TRBV11-3 and TRBJ2-1; the match to TRBD2 covers 12 bases. The CDR3 is 17 residues long. CDR1 SGHNT and CDR2 YENEEA come from the germline V gene. Trimming took 0 bases from V and 4 from J; bases not matched to a gene: 4. The CDR3 spells CASSLETSGGGYNEQFF. As DNA, the CDR3 is TGTGCCAGCAGCTTAGAGACTAGCGGGGGCGGATACAATGAGCAGTTCTTC.

V is TRBV27 and J is TRBJ2-7; 7 nucleotides align to TRBD1. The germline V gene has CDR1 MNHEY and CDR2 SMNVEV (reference sequence). V gave up 3 bases and J gave up 6 bases; unmatched junction bases: 8. This CDR3 spans 14 amino acids. This chain's CDR3 is CASSFRQGVSEQYF. The DNA for the CDR3 is TGTGCCAGCAGTTTTCGACAGGGCGTCAGCGAGCAGTACTTC.

The chain has TRBV10-2 and TRBJ1-2, with D tentatively TRBD1 (6 bases). Per germline, CDR1 WSHSY and CDR2 SAAADI. The CDR3 contains 15 residues. V lost 3 bases to trimming and J lost 0 bases, with 11 bases between them. The CDR3 region has the DNA TGCGCCAGCAGTGATTTAGGACAGCCTAACTATGGCTACACCTTC. Translated: CASSDLGQPNYGYTF.

The chain recombines TRBV6-1 with TRBJ1-6, with 8 bases identical to TRBD1. There are 15 residues in the CDR3. Germline lookup yields CDR1 MNHNS and CDR2 SASEGT. The ends lost 0 bases at V and 10 bases at J; junction bases unmatched: 5. CDR3 nucleotides: TGTGCCAGCAGTGAAGCCCCAGGGGGCGAATCACCCCTCCACTTT. The encoded protein is CASSEAPGGESPLHF.

The genes are TRBV27 and TRBJ2-7; D perhaps matches TRBD1 (5 bases). The CDR3 runs 15 residues. V was pared by 2 bases and J by 6 bases, with 17 bases between. The germline V gene has CDR1 MNHEY and CDR2 SMNVEV (reference sequence). The CDR3 region has the DNA TGTGCCAGCAGTTTAGTGGCAGGGCCCCCCGGCGAGCAGTACTTC. Amino acid sequence: CASSLVAGPPGEQYF.

The chain recombines TRBV3-1 (or the pseudogene TRBV3-2) with TRBJ2-7; weak D call: TRBD2 (7 bases). The CDR3 runs to 14 residues. Germline V gives CDR1 LGHDT, CDR2 YNNKEL (reference sequence). Trimming removed 3 bases at V and 6 bases at J, with 15 bases between. CDR3 DNA: TGTGCCAGCAGCCAGGACCGGGGGGCCGTCGAGCAGTACTTC. It encodes CASSQDRGAVEQYF.

A single count supports this clone. CDR3 DNA: TGCGCCAGCAGCTGGAGCACAAACACTGAAGCTTTCTTT. It translates to CASSWSTNTEAFF. J is TRBJ1-1 and V is TRBV5-1; no clear D gene. The germline V gene has CDR1 SGHRS and CDR2 YFSETQ. The CDR3 has 13 amino acids. V was trimmed by 3 bases and J by 2 bases, leaving 8 bases between them.

This chain links TRBV11-2 with TRBJ1-1; D unresolved. This CDR3 region has 16 residues. Germline V gene sequence: CDR1 SGHAT, CDR2 FQNNGV. V was clipped by 1 base and J by 2 bases, with 14 bases between them. The CDR3 loop is CASSLAATGENTEAFF. In DNA, the CDR3 is TGTGCCAGCAGCTTAGCCGCGACCGGGGAAAACACTGAAGCTTTCTTT.